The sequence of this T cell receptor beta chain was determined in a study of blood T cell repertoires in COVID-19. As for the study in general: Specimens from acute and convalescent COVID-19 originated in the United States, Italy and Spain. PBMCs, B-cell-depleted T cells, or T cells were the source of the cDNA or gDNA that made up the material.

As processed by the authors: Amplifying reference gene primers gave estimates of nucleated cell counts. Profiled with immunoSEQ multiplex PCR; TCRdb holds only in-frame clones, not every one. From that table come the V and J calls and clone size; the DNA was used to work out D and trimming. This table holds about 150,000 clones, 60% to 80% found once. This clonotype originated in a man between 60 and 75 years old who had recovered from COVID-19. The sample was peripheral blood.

CDR3 sequence reads: CASSMGGSSEKLFF. CDR3 nucleotide sequence: TGTGCCAGCAGCATGGGGGGTAGTAGTGAAAAACTGTTTTTT. The V call is TRBV3-1 (or the pseudogene TRBV3-2), the J call TRBJ1-4; D is perhaps TRBD1 (5 bases). The V and J ends lost 5 bases and 7 bases respectively, with 14 bases between them. Germline V gives CDR1 LGHDT, CDR2 YNNKEL (reference sequence). The length of the CDR3 is 14 residues.